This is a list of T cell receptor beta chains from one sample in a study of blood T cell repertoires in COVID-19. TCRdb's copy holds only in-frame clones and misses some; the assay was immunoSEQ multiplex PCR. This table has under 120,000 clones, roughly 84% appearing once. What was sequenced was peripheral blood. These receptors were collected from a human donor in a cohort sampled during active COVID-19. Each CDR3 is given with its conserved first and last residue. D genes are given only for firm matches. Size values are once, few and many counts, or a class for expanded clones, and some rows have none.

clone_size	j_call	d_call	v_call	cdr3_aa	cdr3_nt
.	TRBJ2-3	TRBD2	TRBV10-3	CAISGSGGVTDTQYF	TGTGCCATCAGTGGATCGGGGGGTGTCACAGATACGCAGTATTTT
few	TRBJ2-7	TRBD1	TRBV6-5	CASRHRDRGFHEQYF	TGTGCCAGCAGACACCGGGACAGGGGGTTCCACGAGCAGTACTTC
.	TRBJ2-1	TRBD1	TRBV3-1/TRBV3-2	CASGPGQVYNEQFF	TGTGCCAGCGGACCGGGACAGGTCTACAATGAGCAGTTCTTC
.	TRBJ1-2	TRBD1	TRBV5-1	CASSLGPTGDTNYGYTF	TGCGCCAGCAGCTTGGGCCCTACAGGGGATACTAACTATGGCTACACCTTC
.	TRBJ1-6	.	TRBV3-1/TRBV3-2	CASKAGWGSLHF	TGTGCCAGCAAGGCGGGGTGGGGCTCCCTCCACTTT
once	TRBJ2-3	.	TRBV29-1	CSVGLSGADTQYF	TGCAGCGTCGGACTTTCAGGAGCAGATACGCAGTATTTT
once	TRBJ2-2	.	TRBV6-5	CASSTGTRTGELFF	TGTGCCAGCAGCACCGGGACACGCACCGGGGAGCTGTTTTTT
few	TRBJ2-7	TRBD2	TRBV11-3	CASSRLAGSEQYF	TGTGCCAGCAGCCGACTAGCGGGATCCGAGCAGTACTTC
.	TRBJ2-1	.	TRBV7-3	CASSTQGTYNEQFF	TGTGCCAGCAGCACGCAGGGCACCTACAATGAGCAGTTCTTC
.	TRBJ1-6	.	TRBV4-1	CASKMGQNNSPLHF	TGCGCCAGCAAAATGGGGCAGAACAATTCACCCCTCCACTTT
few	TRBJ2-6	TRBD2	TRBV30	CAWSRGGARAGANVLTF	TGTGCCTGGAGTCGGGGAGGGGCGAGGGCTGGGGCCAACGTCCTGACTTTC
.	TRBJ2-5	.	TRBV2	CASSVNGGQETQYF	TGTGCCAGCAGTGTAAACGGGGGACAAGAGACCCAGTACTTC
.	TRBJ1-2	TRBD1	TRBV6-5	CASIPGTGSGYTF	TGTGCCAGTATTCCCGGGACAGGGTCTGGCTACACCTTC
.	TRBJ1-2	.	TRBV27	CASRDAGRNYGYTF	TGTGCCAGCAGAGACGCGGGGCGAAACTATGGCTACACCTTC
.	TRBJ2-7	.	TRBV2	CASHIQKQYF	TGTGCCAGCCATATACAGAAGCAGTACTTC
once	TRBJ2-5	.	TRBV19	CASSIAQGPEGETQYF	TGTGCCAGTAGTATAGCGCAGGGCCCGGAGGGGGAGACCCAGTACTTC
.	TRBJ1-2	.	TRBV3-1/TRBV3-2	CASSPQQGSYGYTF	TGTGCCAGCAGCCCGCAGCAGGGGAGCTATGGCTACACCTTC
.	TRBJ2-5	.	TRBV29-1	CSVAGRSYQETQYF	TGCAGCGTGGCGGGGCGGTCGTACCAAGAGACCCAGTACTTC
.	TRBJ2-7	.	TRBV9	CASSVVSGNEQYF	TGTGCCAGCAGCGTAGTTAGCGGCAACGAGCAGTACTTC
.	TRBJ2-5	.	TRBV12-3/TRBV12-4	CASSFRGSETQYF	TGTGCCAGCAGTTTCAGGGGTTCGGAGACCCAGTACTTC
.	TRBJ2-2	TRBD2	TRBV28	CASSTGTSPGELFF	TGTGCCAGCAGCACCGGGACTAGCCCCGGGGAGCTGTTTTTT
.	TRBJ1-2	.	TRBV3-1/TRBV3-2	CASSQDARVLHGYTF	TGTGCCAGCAGCCAAGATGCCAGGGTGTTACATGGCTACACCTTC
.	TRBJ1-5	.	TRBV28	CASIEGGDQPQHF	TGTGCCAGCATCGAAGGGGGGGATCAGCCCCAGCATTTT
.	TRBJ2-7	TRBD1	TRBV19	CASSEQGARYEQYF	TGTGCCAGTAGCGAACAGGGGGCGCGGTACGAGCAGTACTTC
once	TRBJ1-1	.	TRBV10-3	CAISESTPTEAFF	TGTGCCATCAGTGAGTCGACTCCCACTGAAGCTTTCTTT
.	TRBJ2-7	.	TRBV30	CAWSMTYEQYF	TGTGCCTGGAGTATGACTTACGAGCAGTACTTC
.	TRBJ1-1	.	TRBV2	CASSWTVMNTEAFF	TGTGCCAGCAGTTGGACAGTAATGAACACTGAAGCTTTCTTT
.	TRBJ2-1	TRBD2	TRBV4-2	CASRPGTSGISEQFF	TGTGCCAGCAGGCCCGGGACTAGCGGGATTTCTGAGCAGTTCTTC
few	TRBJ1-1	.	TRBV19	CASSSTVNTEAFF	TGTGCCAGTAGTTCGACAGTGAACACTGAAGCTTTCTTT
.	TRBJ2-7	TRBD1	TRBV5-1	CASSFPRDRGGYEQYF	TGCGCCAGCAGCTTTCCAAGAGACAGGGGAGGCTACGAGCAGTACTTC
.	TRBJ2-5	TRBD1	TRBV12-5	CASGLDTGVETQYF	TGTGCTAGTGGTTTGGATACAGGGGTGGAGACCCAGTACTTC
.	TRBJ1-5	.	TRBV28	CASSAQGIPNQPQHF	TGTGCCAGCAGTGCCCAGGGGATCCCCAATCAGCCCCAGCATTTT
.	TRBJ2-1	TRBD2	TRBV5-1	CASRLSGSSYNEQFF	TGCGCCAGCCGCCTTAGCGGGAGCTCCTACAATGAGCAGTTCTTC
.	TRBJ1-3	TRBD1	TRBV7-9	CASSLRTGGGNTIYF	TGTGCCAGCAGCCTAAGGACAGGGGGCGGAAACACCATATATTTT
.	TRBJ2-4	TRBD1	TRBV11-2	CASSSTGTGIIQYF	TGTGCCAGCAGCTCAACCGGGACAGGGATCATTCAGTACTTC
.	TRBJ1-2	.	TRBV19	CASSTGWSGYTF	TGTGCCAGTAGTACGGGGTGGAGTGGCTACACCTTC
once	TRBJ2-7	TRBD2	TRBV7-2	CASRNHGGAGEQYF	TGTGCCAGCAGAAATCACGGGGGGGCGGGAGAGCAGTACTTC
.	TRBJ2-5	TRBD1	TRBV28	CASRGPGTGGETQYF	TGTGCCAGCAGAGGGCCCGGGACAGGGGGCGAGACCCAGTACTTC
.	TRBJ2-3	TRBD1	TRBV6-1	CASSGVLTGVTDTQYF	TGTGCCAGCAGTGGCGTCCTGACAGGGGTCACAGATACGCAGTATTTT
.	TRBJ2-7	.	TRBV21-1	CASSKWALAGSYEQYF	TGTGCCAGCAGCAAGTGGGCCCTAGCGGGATCATACGAGCAGTACTTC
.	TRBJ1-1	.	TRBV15	CATSFEGLTEAFF	TGTGCCACCAGCTTCGAGGGTCTCACTGAAGCTTTCTTT
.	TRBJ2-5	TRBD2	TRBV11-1	CASGQRGDQETQYF	TGTGCCAGCGGGCAGCGGGGGGACCAAGAGACCCAGTACTTC
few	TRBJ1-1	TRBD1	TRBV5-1	CASCLRDRDAEAFF	TGCGCCAGCTGCCTCCGGGACAGGGATGCTGAAGCTTTCTTT
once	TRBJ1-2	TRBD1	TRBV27	CASSLGGQGYGYTF	TGTGCCAGCAGCCTTGGGGGACAGGGCTATGGCTACACCTTC
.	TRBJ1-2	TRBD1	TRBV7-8	CASSLRDRGLDYGYTF	TGTGCCAGCAGCTTAAGGGACAGGGGGCTGGACTATGGCTACACCTTC
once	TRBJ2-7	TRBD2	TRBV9	CASSVAASGSIPYEQYF	TGTGCCAGCAGCGTAGCAGCTAGCGGGAGTATACCCTACGAGCAGTACTTC
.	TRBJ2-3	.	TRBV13	CASSLGLFETSTDTQYF	TGTGCCAGCAGCTTAGGCCTTTTTGAAACTAGCACAGATACGCAGTATTTT
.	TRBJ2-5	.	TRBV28	CASKIDSGVETQYF	TGTGCCAGCAAAATTGACAGTGGGGTGGAGACCCAGTACTTC
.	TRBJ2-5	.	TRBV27	CASSLGLSRGTQYF	TGTGCCAGCAGTTTAGGACTGTCAAGAGGGACCCAGTACTTC
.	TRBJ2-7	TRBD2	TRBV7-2	CASSSGLAGHEQYF	TGTGCCAGCAGCTCCGGACTAGCGGGACACGAGCAGTACTTC
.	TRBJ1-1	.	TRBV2	CASSNMNTEAFF	TGTGCCAGCAGTAACATGAACACTGAAGCTTTCTTT
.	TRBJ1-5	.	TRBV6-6	CASSGASNQPQHF	TGTGCCAGCAGTGGGGCGAGCAATCAGCCCCAGCATTTT
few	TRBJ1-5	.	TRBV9	CASSVGQEADQPQHF	TGTGCCAGCAGCGTAGGACAGGAGGCGGATCAGCCCCAGCATTTT
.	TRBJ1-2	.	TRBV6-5	CASSYSARLHGYTF	TGTGCCAGCAGTTACTCGGCCAGGCTCCATGGCTACACCTTC
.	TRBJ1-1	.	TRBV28	CASSLGAGYTEAFF	TGTGCCAGCAGTTTGGGCGCAGGATACACTGAAGCTTTCTTT
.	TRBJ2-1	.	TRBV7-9	CASSPKTGTHNEQFF	TGTGCCAGCAGCCCAAAAACCGGGACACACAATGAGCAGTTCTTC
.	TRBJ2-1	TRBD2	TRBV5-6	CASSLVTSGTGEQFF	TGTGCCAGCAGCTTGGTGACTAGCGGGACGGGGGAGCAGTTCTTC
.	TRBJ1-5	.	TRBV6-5	CASSYSTGSNQPQHF	TGTGCCAGCAGTTACTCGACAGGTAGCAATCAGCCCCAGCATTTT
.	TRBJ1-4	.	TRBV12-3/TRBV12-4	CASSSTPSEKLFF	TGTGCCAGCAGCTCTACCCCGTCTGAAAAACTGTTTTTT
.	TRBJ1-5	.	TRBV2	CASSTGMVVQPQHF	TGTGCCAGCAGCACAGGGATGGTTGTTCAGCCCCAGCATTTT